Each of the 27 T cell receptor beta chains below was sequenced from the same sample in a study of T cell responses to AZD1222 COVID-19 vaccine. Profiling relied on immunoSEQ multiplex PCR, and the TCRdb table lists in-frame clones only, not all of them. The data hold around 75,000 clones, with roughly 81% observed a single time. Sequences were derived from peripheral blood, sampled on day 0 of AZD1222 vaccination. Source of these receptors: an adult in good health.

The chain combines TRBV7-3 with TRBJ2-2, with 9 bases that match TRBD1. Germline CDR1 is SGHTA and CDR2 is FQGTGA. Germline trimming cut 6 bases from V and 1 base from J; bases unmatched to any gene: 6. This CDR3 comprises 16 residues. The CDR3: CASSRTGQGNTGELFF. The CDR3 DNA is TGTGCCAGCAGTAGGACGGGACAGGGGAACACCGGGGAGCTGTTTTTT.

V is TRBV7-8 and J is TRBJ2-4; 7 bases are shared with TRBD1. The CDR3 loop spans 17 amino acids. In germline, CDR1 is SGHVS, CDR2 FQNEAQ. V shed 2 bases and J 2 bases; nucleotides not matched to a gene: 9. Here the CDR3 reads CASSLQMTGLTKNIQYF. The DNA for the CDR3 is TGTGCCAGCAGCTTACAGATGACAGGGCTTACCAAAAACATTCAGTACTTC.

The rearrangement uses TRBV18 and TRBJ1-6, with D unclear. CDR1 and CDR2 (germline): KGHSH, LQKENI. The CDR3 length is 13 residues. V shed 3 bases and J shed 10 bases, with 10 bases lying between them. The CDR3 protein is CASSPGVYSPLHF. DNA for the CDR3: TGTGCCAGCTCACCTGGGGTTTACTCACCCCTCCACTTT. Combining the CDR3 with reference TRBV18 and TRBJ1-6 gives the whole variable domain NAGVMQNPRHLVRRRGQEARLRCSPMKGHSHVYWYRQLPEEGLKFMVYLQKENIIDESGMPKERFSAEFPKEGPSILRIQQVVRGDSAAYFCASSPGVYSPLHFGNGTRLTVT.

As for this clone: A junction boundary mismatches the germline segment, possibly from a read error. V is TRBV7-7 and J is TRBJ1-1; D is ambiguous. Germline CDR1 SSHAT, CDR2 FNYEAQ (reference sequence). This CDR3 spans 13 amino acids. The CDR3 coding sequence is TGTGCTAGCAGCGCACATACGAACACTGAAGCTTTCTTT. This sequence encodes CASSAHTNTEAFF. The full variable domain, rest sourced from reference TRBV7-7 and TRBJ1-1, is GAGVSQSPRYKVTKRGQDVTLRCDPISSHATLYWYQQALGQGPEFLTYFNYEAQPDKSGLPSDRFSAERPEGSISTLTIQRTEQRDSAMYRCASSAHTNTEAFFGQGTRLTVV.

J is TRBJ2-5 and V is TRBV11-2, with D maybe TRBD2 (5 bases). Germline V gives CDR1 SGHAT, CDR2 FQNNGV. V was shortened by 5 bases and J by 6 bases, with 16 bases between the two germline ends. The CDR3 runs 14 residues. For the CDR3, the DNA is TGTGCCAGCAGCCCCGGGATTATCGGAAAGACCCAGTACTTC. It encodes CASSPGIIGKTQYF.

The V and J genes are TRBV6-2 or TRBV6-3 and TRBJ2-7, with TRBD1 matching over 8 bases. CDR3 length equals 18 residues. CDR1 and CDR2 (germline): MNHEY, SVGEGT. V trimming: 0 bases; J trimming: 5 bases; junction bases outside the gene matches: 15. CDR3 sequence (DNA): TGTGCCAGCAGTTACTCCGCCAGGGGGCAGGTAAAGGTCGACGAGCAGTACTTC. Encoded protein: CASSYSARGQVKVDEQYF.

In DNA, the CDR3 is TGCGCCAGCAGTCCGAGGACAGGGGGGAACACTGAAGCTTTCTTT. Amino acids: CASSPRTGGNTEAFF. The chain is built from TRBV23-1 and TRBJ1-1; 10 bases are shared with TRBD1. TRBV23-1 is given ORF status, its function remaining uncertain. The CDR3 is made up of 15 amino acids. With V trimmed by 4 bases and J by 1 base, 3 bases remained unmatched.

This chain connects TRBV6-2 or TRBV6-3 to TRBJ2-1; D gene unclear. CDR1 MNHEY and CDR2 SVGEGT come from the germline V gene. The CDR3 is made up of 14 amino acids. V shed 5 bases and J shed 4 bases, with 12 bases lying between them. CDR3 nucleotide sequence: TGTGCCAGCAGTACTGACTGGCTTTACAATGAGCAGTTCTTC. Translation: CASSTDWLYNEQFF.

By its share, this clone is medium-sized (0.01 to 0.1%). One end of the junction fails to match germline, which may point to a read error. The chain couples TRBV7-7 to TRBJ2-3; D not resolved. Per germline, CDR1 SSHAT and CDR2 FNYEAQ (reference sequence). This CDR3 spans 17 amino acids. The CDR3 coding sequence is TGTGCTAGCAGCTTAGGGTTTGGCCCCTCCAAGGCAGATACGCAGTATTTT. Protein product: CASSLGFGPSKADTQYF. The full variable domain, its missing parts supplied by reference TRBV7-7 and TRBJ2-3, is GAGVSQSPRYKVTKRGQDVTLRCDPISSHATLYWYQQALGQGPEFLTYFNYEAQPDKSGLPSDRFSAERPEGSISTLTIQRTEQRDSAMYRCASSLGFGPSKADTQYFGPGTRLTVL.

This clone was seen only a few times. The CDR3 here is CASSQGATTPLAKNIQYF. In DNA form, the CDR3 reads TGTGCCAGCAGCCAGGGGGCCACGACCCCACTAGCCAAAAACATTCAGTACTTC. The chain has TRBV27 and TRBJ2-4; 8 bases are shared with TRBD1. The CDR3 has 18 amino acids. The junction had 13 bases not matched to a gene; V was cut back by 6 bases and J by 0 bases. Germline CDR1 and CDR2: MNHEY and SMNVEV (reference sequence).

This chain joins TRBV5-4 and TRBJ1-4; possible D gene TRBD1, 5 bases. The germline gives CDR1 SGHNT, CDR2 YYREEE (reference sequence). The germline V and J ends were trimmed by 8 bases and 4 bases, with 15 bases remaining between them. The CDR3 totals 14 residues. CDR3 sequence reads: CASTSGLNNEKLFF. CDR3 nucleotide sequence: TGTGCCAGTACATCGGGACTGAATAATGAAAAACTGTTTTTT.

The chain couples TRBV4-2 to TRBJ2-5; 8 positions agree with TRBD2. The CDR3 loop spans 17 amino acids. The germline gives CDR1 LGHNA, CDR2 YNFKEQ. Germline trimming cut 1 base from V and 4 bases from J; bases unmatched to any gene: 11. The chain's CDR3 is CASSQGGAGATGETQYF. DNA of the CDR3: TGTGCCAGCAGCCAAGGTGGAGCGGGAGCCACCGGAGAGACCCAGTACTTC.

The chain has TRBV27 and TRBJ2-5; no clear D gene. With 5 bases removed from V and 1 base from J, the gap between germline ends came to 14 bases. This CDR3 is built from 15 residues. Germline loops: CDR1 MNHEY, CDR2 SMNVEV (reference sequence). For the CDR3, the DNA is TGTGCCAGCAGTGGGCACGACACGGGCCAAGAGACCCAGTACTTC. It translates to CASSGHDTGQETQYF.

The rearrangement links TRBV18 to TRBJ1-5; D gene uncertain. Trimming removed 2 bases from V and 2 bases from J, with 7 bases in between. Germline V gives CDR1 KGHSH, CDR2 LQKENI. The CDR3 runs to 14 residues. The DNA for the CDR3 is TGTGCCAGCTCACCAGGGTCGGGCAATCAGCCCCAGCATTTT. Translation: CASSPGSGNQPQHF. The whole variable domain, filled in from reference TRBV18 and TRBJ1-5, reads NAGVMQNPRHLVRRRGQEARLRCSPMKGHSHVYWYRQLPEEGLKFMVYLQKENIIDESGMPKERFSAEFPKEGPSILRIQQVVRGDSAAYFCASSPGSGNQPQHFGDGTRLSIL.

The chain uses TRBV29-1 and TRBJ1-2, with D maybe TRBD1 (6 bases). The CDR3 is made up of 12 amino acids. CDR1 and CDR2 (germline): SQVTM, ANQGSEA. V was clipped by 7 bases and J by 6 bases, with 15 bases between them. Written as DNA, the CDR3 is TGCAGCGCTAAGAGACAGGATGATGGCTACACCTTC. Encoded protein: CSAKRQDDGYTF.

This chain links TRBV6-6 with TRBJ2-7; 10 bases agree with TRBD1. The CDR3 consists of 15 residues. With V trimmed by 5 bases and J by 6 bases, 10 bases remained unmatched. Germline CDR1 MNHNY, CDR2 SVGAGI (reference sequence). DNA of the CDR3: TGTGCCAGCAGTAACACCGGGACAGGGGCCGCCGAGCAGTACTTC. This gives the protein CASSNTGTGAAEQYF.

The rearrangement links TRBV11-2 to TRBJ1-2; unclear D gene. Germline V gene lookup returns CDR1 SGHAT and CDR2 FQNNGV. The CDR3 runs to 10 residues. The V and J ends lost 5 bases and 8 bases respectively, with 6 bases between them. CDR3 protein: CASSPWGYTF. In nucleotides, the CDR3 is TGTGCCAGCAGCCCGTGGGGCTACACCTTC.

In its sample, this clone was seen a few times. This chain links TRBV4-1 with TRBJ1-3, with D unresolved. V shed 1 base and J shed 4 bases, with 8 bases lying between them. This CDR3 contains 14 residues. CDR1 is MGHRA and CDR2 is YSYEKL in the germline V gene. The CDR3: CASSQGGAGNTIYF. CDR3 bases: TGCGCCAGCAGCCAAGGGGGTGCAGGAAACACCATATATTTT.

V usage is TRBV15 and J usage is TRBJ1-6, with D perhaps matching TRBD1 (6 bases). Germline V gene sequence: CDR1 LNHNV, CDR2 YYDKDF (reference sequence). Trimming left V 3 bases short and J 11 bases short, with 14 bases between. The CDR3 has 14 amino acids. The CDR3 DNA is TGTGCCACCAGCAGGACCAACAGGGCAGCACCCCTCCACTTT. Its protein is CATSRTNRAAPLHF.

The rearrangement uses TRBV19 and TRBJ1-2, with a possible D match to TRBD1 (6 bases). Germline V lookup: CDR1 LNHDA, CDR2 SQIVND (reference sequence). This CDR3 spans 16 amino acids. Trimming removed 4 bases from V and 2 bases from J, with 17 bases in between. In DNA form, the CDR3 reads TGTGCCAGTAGTACCGTGAGGAAGGGGGAAAACTATGGCTACACCTTC. Its protein is CASSTVRKGENYGYTF. Filled out from reference TRBV19 and TRBJ1-2, the complete variable domain reads DGGITQSPKYLFRKEGQNVTLSCEQNLNHDAMYWYRQDPGQGLRLIYYSQIVNDFQKGDIAEGYSVSREKKESFPLTVTSAQKNPTAFYLCASSTVRKGENYGYTFGSGTRLTVV.

This clone was counted between two and nine times. The V gene is TRBV6-2 or TRBV6-3, the J gene TRBJ1-5; D remains unclear. In germline, CDR1 is MNHEY, CDR2 SVGEGT. The CDR3 covers 14 residues. Trimming took 6 bases from V and 3 from J, leaving 12 bases between them. This chain's CDR3 is CASSSVRHNQPQHF. The DNA for the CDR3 is TGTGCCAGCAGCAGCGTCAGGCACAATCAGCCCCAGCATTTT.

J is TRBJ1-1 and V is TRBV5-1; 7 bases are a match to TRBD1. V lost 1 base to trimming and J lost 5 bases; unmatched junction nucleotides: 5. The length of the CDR3 is 14 residues. The germline CDR1 and CDR2 sequences are SGHRS and YFSETQ. CDR3 region: CASSLQGVRTEAFF. The CDR3 DNA sequence: TGCGCCAGCAGCTTGCAGGGGGTAAGGACTGAAGCTTTCTTT. Full variable domain (missing parts from reference TRBV5-1 and TRBJ1-1): KAGVTQTPRYLIKTRGQQVTLSCSPISGHRSVSWYQQTPGQGLQFLFEYFSETQRNKGNFPGRFSGRQFSNSRSEMNVSTLELGDSALYLCASSLQGVRTEAFFGQGTRLTVV.

This clone occurred a few times. The chain has TRBV2 and TRBJ2-7, with 9 bases fitting TRBD1. Germline-derived CDR1 and CDR2 are SNHLY and FYNNEI. V shed 6 bases and J 1 base; nucleotides not matched to a gene: 4. The CDR3 is made up of 14 amino acids. CDR3 in DNA: TGTGCCAGCAGGGACAGGGGAAGGTCCTACGAGCAGTACTTC. Translating it yields CASRDRGRSYEQYF.

This chain uses TRBV25-1 with TRBJ1-5; the match to TRBD1 covers 7 bases. V was clipped by 4 bases and J by 2 bases; unmatched bases: 2. The CDR3 extends over 14 amino acids. Germline lookup yields CDR1 MGHDK and CDR2 SYGVNS. The CDR3 DNA reads TGTGCCAGCAGTGCAGGGACAGGCAATCAGCCCCAGCATTTT. It codes for CASSAGTGNQPQHF.

The chain carries TRBV6-1 and TRBJ2-7; no firm D call. This CDR3 region has 12 residues. V was trimmed by 3 bases and J by 1 base, leaving 4 bases between them. Germline CDR1 MNHNS, CDR2 SASEGT. DNA of the CDR3: TGTGCCAGCAGTGAGGGGTCCTACGAGCAGTACTTC. Its translation is CASSEGSYEQYF.

About this clone: A read error may produce the germline difference seen at one junction end. J is TRBJ2-7 and V is TRBV9, with a tentative D call TRBD2 (6 bases). In germline, CDR1 is SGDLS, CDR2 YYNGEE. The CDR3 spans 14 residues. CDR3 DNA: TGTGCCAGCAGCGTAGCCGGGGACTCCCACGAGCAGTACTTC. This encodes CASSVAGDSHEQYF.

This chain links TRBV6-6 with TRBJ2-3; the D gene is possibly TRBD2 (7 bases). CDR3 length: 17 residues. V was cut by 5 bases and J by 0 bases, with 18 bases left in between. Germline V gene sequence: CDR1 MNHNY, CDR2 SVGAGI (reference sequence). The CDR3 spells CASSREGGGTSTDTQYF. The DNA of the CDR3 is TGTGCCAGCAGTCGGGAAGGGGGGGGCACTAGCACAGATACGCAGTATTTT.